This T cell receptor beta chain was retrieved from a study of shared clonotypes between healthy human individuals. Study observations and caveats: Only blood underwent sampling, and tissue repertoires likely differ. Non-shared clonotypes had lower generation probabilities than those shared by all four donors.

On this clone itself: Its specificity is not known.

The CDR3 contains 15 residues. Trimming took off 1 base at V and 9 bases at J, with 16 bases between the two ends. Germline V gene sequence: CDR1 MNHEY, CDR2 SMNVEV (reference sequence). Investigators spread the genomic DNA of each subset evenly over several immunoSEQ plates. Sequenced by immunoSEQ multiplex PCR; TCRdb stores in-frame clones only, minus some. The sample shows 600,000 to 800,000 clones, just under 75% of them seen only once. This TCR came from a woman in her 30s in good health. This chain uses TRBV27 with TRBJ2-1; maybe TRBD1 (6 bases). Sequenced: memory CD4+ T cells sorted from blood. Indicated subset: CD45RA-negative fraction. The DNA for the CDR3 is TGTGCCAGCAGTTTATACGCCGGGACATCAGGTGAGCAGTTCTTC. Its translation is CASSLYAGTSGEQFF.